Listed here is a single T cell receptor (beta chain). PCR was performed using 60 Vbeta and 13 Jbeta primers. The repertoire was sequenced with immunoSEQ multiplex PCR; TCRdb's copy has only in-frame clones and lacks some. Of about 160,000 clones listed, roughly 82% are singletons. This record belongs to a study of cytomegalovirus exposure and HLA in healthy donors. V dropped 6 bases and J dropped 5; count of bases not matched to a gene: 6. Germline V gives CDR1 MNHNS, CDR2 SASEGT. The CDR3 totals 14 residues. The TCR comes from a girl between 5 and 17 years old in good health and CMV-seropositive. This chain joins TRBV6-1 and TRBJ2-3, with 9 bases matching TRBD2. The sample was PBMCs. CDR3 in amino acids: CASRTSGQEDTQYF. In DNA form, the CDR3 reads TGTGCCAGCAGGACTAGCGGACAGGAAGATACGCAGTATTTT.